The T cell receptor beta chain under discussion was sequenced for a study of beta chain features in type 1 diabetes. Expressed TCRB transcripts got sequenced, as all isolated RNA was reverse transcribed. TCRdb keeps only in-frame clones here, not all; method: immunoSEQ multiplex PCR. In the table there are some 270,000 clones, 14% of which are singletons. V was cut by 4 bases and J by 3 bases, with 12 bases left in between. The germline V gene has CDR1 MGHRA and CDR2 YSYEKL. The CDR3 sequence is 15 residues long. The clonotype comes from a woman aged 40 to 50 in good health. The chain combines TRBV4-1 with TRBJ2-2, with D possibly TRBD2 on 7 matching bases. Sequencing was done on a sample of naive CD4+ T cells from blood. The CDR3 here is CASSPRGGDTGELFF. CDR3 nucleotides: TGCGCCAGCAGCCCAAGGGGGGGGGACACCGGGGAGCTGTTTTTT.